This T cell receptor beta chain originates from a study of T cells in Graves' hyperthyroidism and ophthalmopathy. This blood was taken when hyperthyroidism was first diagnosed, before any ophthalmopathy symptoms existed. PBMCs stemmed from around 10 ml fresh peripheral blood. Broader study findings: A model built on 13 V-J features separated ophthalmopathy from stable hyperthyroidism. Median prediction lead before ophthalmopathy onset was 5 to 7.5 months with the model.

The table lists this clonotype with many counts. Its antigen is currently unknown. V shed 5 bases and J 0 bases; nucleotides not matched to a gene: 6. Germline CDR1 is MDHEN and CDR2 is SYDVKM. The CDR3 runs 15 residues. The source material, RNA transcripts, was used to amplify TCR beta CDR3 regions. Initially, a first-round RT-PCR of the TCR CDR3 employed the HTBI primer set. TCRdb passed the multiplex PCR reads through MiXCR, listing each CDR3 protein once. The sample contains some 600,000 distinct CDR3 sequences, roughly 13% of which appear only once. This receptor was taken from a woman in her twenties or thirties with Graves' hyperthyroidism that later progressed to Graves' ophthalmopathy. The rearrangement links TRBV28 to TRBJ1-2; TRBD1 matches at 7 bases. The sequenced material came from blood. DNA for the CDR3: TGTGCCAGCAGTCGCTCAGGGGGAGCTAACTATGGCTACACCTTC. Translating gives CASSRSGGANYGYTF.